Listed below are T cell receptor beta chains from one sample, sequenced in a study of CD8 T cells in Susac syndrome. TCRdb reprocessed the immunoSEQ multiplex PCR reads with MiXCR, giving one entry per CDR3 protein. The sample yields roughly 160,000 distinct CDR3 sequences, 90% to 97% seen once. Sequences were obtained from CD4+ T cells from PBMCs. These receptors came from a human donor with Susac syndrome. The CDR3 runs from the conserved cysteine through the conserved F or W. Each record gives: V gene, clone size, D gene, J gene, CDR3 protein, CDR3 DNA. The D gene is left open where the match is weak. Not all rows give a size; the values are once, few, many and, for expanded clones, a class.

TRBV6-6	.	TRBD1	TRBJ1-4	CASSDGQGIGEKLFF	TGTGCCAGCAGTGACGGACAGGGCATTGGGGAAAAACTGTTTTTT
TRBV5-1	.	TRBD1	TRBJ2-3	CASSLDRSSDTQYF	TGCGCCAGCAGCCTGGACAGGAGTTCAGATACGCAGTATTTT
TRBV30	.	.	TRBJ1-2	CAFGSYGYTF	TGTGCCTTCGGATCATATGGCTACACCTTC
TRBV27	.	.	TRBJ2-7	CASSFGGGYEQYF	TGTGCCAGCAGTTTTGGAGGGGGCTACGAGCAGTACTTC
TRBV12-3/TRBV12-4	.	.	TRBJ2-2	CASSHSDYRYTGELFF	TGTGCCAGCAGCCACTCGGACTATCGTTACACCGGGGAGCTGTTTTTT
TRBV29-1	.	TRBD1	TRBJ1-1	CSAVPVTGGLEAFF	TGCAGCGCCGTACCCGTGACAGGGGGCCTTGAAGCTTTCTTT
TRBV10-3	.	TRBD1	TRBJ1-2	CAISQDRAGGYTF	TGTGCCATCAGCCAGGACAGGGCGGGCGGCTACACCTTC
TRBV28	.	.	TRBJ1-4	CASSGEKKEKLFF	TGTGCCAGCAGTGGGGAGAAGAAGGAAAAACTGTTTTTT
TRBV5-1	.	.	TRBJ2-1	CASSSEGDRYNEQFF	TGCGCCAGCAGCTCGGAAGGGGACCGGTACAATGAGCAGTTCTTC
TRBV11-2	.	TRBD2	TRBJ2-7	CASSSLLRTSGRSSYEQYF	TGTGCCAGCAGCTCTCTTCTTCGGACTAGCGGGAGGAGCTCCTACGAGCAGTACTTC
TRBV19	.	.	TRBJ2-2	CASTANEGGNTGELFF	TGTGCCAGTACCGCAAACGAGGGAGGGAACACCGGGGAGCTGTTTTTT
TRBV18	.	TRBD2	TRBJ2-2	CASSLGLAVNTGELFF	TGTGCCAGCTCCCTCGGACTAGCGGTTAACACCGGGGAGCTGTTTTTT
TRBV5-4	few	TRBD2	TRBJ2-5	CASSWTSGGAETQYF	TGTGCCAGCAGCTGGACTAGCGGGGGGGCAGAGACCCAGTACTTC
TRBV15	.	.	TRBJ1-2	CATSREGPANYGYTF	TGTGCCACCAGCAGAGAGGGACCGGCCAACTATGGCTACACCTTC
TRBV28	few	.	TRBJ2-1	CASSLLRNEQFF	TGTGCCAGCAGTTTACTTCGCAATGAGCAGTTCTTC
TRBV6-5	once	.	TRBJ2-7	CASSRTDSYEQYF	TGTGCCAGCAGCAGGACGGATTCCTACGAGCAGTACTTC
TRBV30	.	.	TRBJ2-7	CAWSSWALSYEQYF	TGTGCCTGGAGTTCATGGGCCCTCTCCTACGAGCAGTACTTC
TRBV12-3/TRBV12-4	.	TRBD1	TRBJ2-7	CASSRTGGTYEQYF	TGTGCCAGCAGTAGGACAGGGGGCACCTACGAGCAGTACTTC
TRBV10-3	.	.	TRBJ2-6	CAISESAPSSGANVLTF	TGTGCCATCAGTGAGTCTGCGCCGAGCTCTGGGGCCAACGTCCTGACTTTC
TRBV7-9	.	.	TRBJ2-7	CASSRPRGEGYEQYF	TGTGCCAGCAGCCGACCACGGGGCGAGGGCTACGAGCAGTACTTC
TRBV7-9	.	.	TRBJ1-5	CASSNLGNQPQHF	TGTGCCAGCAGCAACTTGGGAAATCAGCCCCAGCATTTT
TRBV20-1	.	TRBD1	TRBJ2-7	CSARDSGTGGGYEQYF	TGCAGTGCTAGAGACTCCGGGACAGGGGGCGGCTACGAGCAGTACTTC
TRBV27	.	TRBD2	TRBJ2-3	CASSLGLAGLSDTQYF	TGTGCCAGCAGTTTGGGACTAGCGGGACTCTCAGATACGCAGTATTTT
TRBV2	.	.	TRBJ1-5	CASRPRRSLREPQHF	TGTGCCAGCAGACCGCGCCGGTCCCTGAGAGAGCCCCAGCATTTT
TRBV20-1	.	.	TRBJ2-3	CSARRDARTDTQYF	TGCAGTGCTAGGAGGGACGCCCGCACAGATACGCAGTATTTT
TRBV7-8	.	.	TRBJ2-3	CASSEMDTDTQYF	TGTGCCAGCAGCGAGATGGACACAGATACGCAGTATTTT
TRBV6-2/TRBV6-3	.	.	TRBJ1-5	CASTQGSQPQHF	TGTGCCAGCACTCAGGGGAGTCAGCCCCAGCATTTT
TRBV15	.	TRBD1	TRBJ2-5	CATSWGQNAQETQYF	TGTGCCACCAGTTGGGGACAGAACGCCCAAGAGACCCAGTACTTC
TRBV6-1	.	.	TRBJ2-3	CASSEMASTDTQYF	TGTGCCAGCAGTGAAATGGCCAGCACAGATACGCAGTATTTT
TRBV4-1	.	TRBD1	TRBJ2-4	CASSQPGQGKNIQYF	TGCGCCAGCAGCCAGCCGGGACAGGGGAAAAACATTCAGTACTTC
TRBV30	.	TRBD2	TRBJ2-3	CAWRKTSGRDTQYF	TGTGCCTGGAGAAAGACTAGCGGGAGAGATACGCAGTATTTT
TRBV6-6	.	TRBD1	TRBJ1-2	CASSFGTGAYGYTF	TGTGCCAGCAGTTTCGGGACAGGGGCCTATGGCTACACCTTC
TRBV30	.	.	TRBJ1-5	CAWTPGVGQPQHF	TGTGCCTGGACGCCGGGGGTCGGTCAGCCCCAGCATTTT